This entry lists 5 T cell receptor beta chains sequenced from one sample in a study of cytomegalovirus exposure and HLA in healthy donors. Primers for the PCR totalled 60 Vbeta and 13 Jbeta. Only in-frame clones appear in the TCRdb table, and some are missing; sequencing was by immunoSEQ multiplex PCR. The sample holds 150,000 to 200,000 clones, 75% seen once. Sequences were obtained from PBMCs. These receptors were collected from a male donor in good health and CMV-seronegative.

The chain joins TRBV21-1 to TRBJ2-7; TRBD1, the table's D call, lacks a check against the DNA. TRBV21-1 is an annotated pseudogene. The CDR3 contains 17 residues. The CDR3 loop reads CASSKAAGRKHSYEQYF. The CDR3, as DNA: TGTGCCAGCAGCAAAGCGGCTGGCAGAAAACATTCTTACGAGCAGTACTTC.

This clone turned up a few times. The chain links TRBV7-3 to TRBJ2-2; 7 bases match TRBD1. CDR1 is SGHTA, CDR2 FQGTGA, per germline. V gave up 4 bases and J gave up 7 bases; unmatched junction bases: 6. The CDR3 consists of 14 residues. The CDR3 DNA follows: TGTGCCAGCAGCTCGGGGACAGTGGGCGGGGAGCTGTTTTTT. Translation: CASSSGTVGGELFF.

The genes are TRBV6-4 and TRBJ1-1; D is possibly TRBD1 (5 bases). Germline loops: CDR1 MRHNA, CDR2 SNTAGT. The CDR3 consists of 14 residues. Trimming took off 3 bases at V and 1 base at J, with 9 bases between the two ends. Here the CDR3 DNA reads TGTGCCAGCAGTGATGGAGGGACGAACACTGAAGCTTTCTTT. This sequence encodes CASSDGGTNTEAFF.

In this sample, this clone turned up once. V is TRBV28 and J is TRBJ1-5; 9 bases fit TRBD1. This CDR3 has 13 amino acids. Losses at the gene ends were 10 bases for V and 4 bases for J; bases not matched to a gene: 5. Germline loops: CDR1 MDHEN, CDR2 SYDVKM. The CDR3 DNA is TGTGCCACAGGGGGACAGGGAAATCAGCCCCAGCATTTT. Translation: CATGGQGNQPQHF.

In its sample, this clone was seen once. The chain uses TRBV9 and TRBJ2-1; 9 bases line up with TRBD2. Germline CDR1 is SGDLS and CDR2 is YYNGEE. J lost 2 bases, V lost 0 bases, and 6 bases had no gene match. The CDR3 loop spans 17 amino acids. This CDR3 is CASSVEGSGSPYNEQFF. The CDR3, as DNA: TGTGCCAGCAGCGTAGAAGGTAGCGGGAGCCCCTACAATGAGCAGTTCTTC.